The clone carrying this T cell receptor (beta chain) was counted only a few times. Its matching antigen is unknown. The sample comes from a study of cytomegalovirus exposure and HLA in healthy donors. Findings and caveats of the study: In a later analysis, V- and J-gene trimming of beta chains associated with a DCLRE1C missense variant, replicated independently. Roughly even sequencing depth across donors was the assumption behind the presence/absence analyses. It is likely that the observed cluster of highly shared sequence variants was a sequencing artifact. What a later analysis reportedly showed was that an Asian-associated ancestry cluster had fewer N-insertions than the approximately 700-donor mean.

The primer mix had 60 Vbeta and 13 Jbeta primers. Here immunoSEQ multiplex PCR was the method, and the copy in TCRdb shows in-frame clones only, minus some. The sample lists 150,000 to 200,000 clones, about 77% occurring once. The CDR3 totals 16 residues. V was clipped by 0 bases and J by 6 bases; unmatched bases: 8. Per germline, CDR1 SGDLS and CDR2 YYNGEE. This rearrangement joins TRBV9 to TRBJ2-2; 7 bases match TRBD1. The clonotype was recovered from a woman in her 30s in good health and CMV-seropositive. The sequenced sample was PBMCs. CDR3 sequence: CASSVALDRVSGELFF. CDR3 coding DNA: TGTGCCAGCAGCGTAGCCCTAGACAGGGTGTCCGGGGAGCTGTTTTTT.